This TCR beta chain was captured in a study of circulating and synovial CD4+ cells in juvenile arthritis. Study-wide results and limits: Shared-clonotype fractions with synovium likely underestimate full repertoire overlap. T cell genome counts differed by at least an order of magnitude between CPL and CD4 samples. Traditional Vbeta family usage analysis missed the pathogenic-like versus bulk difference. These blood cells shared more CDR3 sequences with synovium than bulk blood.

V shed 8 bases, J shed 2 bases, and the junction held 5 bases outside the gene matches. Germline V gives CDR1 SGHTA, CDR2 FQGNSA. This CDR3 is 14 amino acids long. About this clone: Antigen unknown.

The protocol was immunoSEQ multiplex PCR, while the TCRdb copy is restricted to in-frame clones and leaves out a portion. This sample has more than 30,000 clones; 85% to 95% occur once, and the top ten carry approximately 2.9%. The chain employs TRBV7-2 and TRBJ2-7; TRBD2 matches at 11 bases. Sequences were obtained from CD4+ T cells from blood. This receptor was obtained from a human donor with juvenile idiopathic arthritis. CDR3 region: CASSGTSGPYEQYF. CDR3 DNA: TGTGCCAGCTCCGGGACTAGCGGTCCCTACGAGCAGTACTTC.